The rows below give T cell receptor beta chains drawn from one sample of a study of blood T cell repertoires in COVID-19. The repertoire was sequenced with immunoSEQ multiplex PCR; TCRdb's copy has only in-frame clones and lacks some. This repertoire shows about 280,000 clones, around 88% found once; its top ten account for around 12%. Material: peripheral blood. The source of these receptors is a woman in her sixties or seventies with COVID-19, enrolled during active disease. Both conserved end residues are trimmed from each CDR3.

J: TRBJ1-2; V: TRBV24-1; CDR3: ATSDSGQTYGYT
J: TRBJ2-3; V: TRBV28; CDR3: ASSLAGTQEGGTQY
J: TRBJ1-6; V: TRBV12-3/TRBV12-4; CDR3: ASSFGGGSPLH
J: TRBJ2-7; V: TRBV18; CDR3: ASSLGTSFYEQY
J: TRBJ2-3; V: TRBV5-6; CDR3: ASSLVRPSTDTQY
J: TRBJ1-2; V: TRBV4-1; CDR3: ASSQELSQGVRTNYGYT
J: TRBJ2-5; V: TRBV7-3; CDR3: ASSLTGLAGAETQY
J: TRBJ1-2; V: TRBV19; CDR3: ASSVKQGNYGYT
J: TRBJ1-2; V: TRBV24-1; CDR3: ATSDSGQGGGNYGYT
J: TRBJ1-1; V: TRBV5-6; CDR3: ASSLGQGAPSNTEAF
J: TRBJ2-1; V: TRBV5-1; CDR3: ASSLAGDFYNEQF
J: TRBJ2-7; V: TRBV2; CDR3: ASSDRFYEQY
J: TRBJ1-3; V: TRBV30; CDR3: AWSVGGAGNTIY
J: TRBJ2-7; V: TRBV28; CDR3: ASSQQDRDSYEQY
J: TRBJ2-7; V: TRBV9; CDR3: ASSPPGFGEQY
J: TRBJ1-2; V: TRBV7-9; CDR3: ASTPVGDPNYGYT
J: TRBJ1-1; V: TRBV12-3/TRBV12-4; CDR3: ASSRGQNTEAF
J: TRBJ2-5; V: TRBV12-5; CDR3: ASGLVLDRGGETQY
J: TRBJ2-1; V: TRBV3-1/TRBV3-2; CDR3: ASSRYTGTSSYNEQF
J: TRBJ1-2; V: TRBV10-3; CDR3: AISESTGGGNNYGYT
J: TRBJ1-2; V: TRBV12-3/TRBV12-4; CDR3: ASSRTDYGYT
J: TRBJ2-7; V: TRBV9; CDR3: ASSGGLAASYEQY
J: TRBJ1-1; V: TRBV28; CDR3: ASSLWTEVNTEAF
J: TRBJ2-3; V: TRBV5-4; CDR3: ASSLATSGGDTQY
J: TRBJ1-2; V: TRBV6-5; CDR3: ASKYNTGASGYT
J: TRBJ1-5; V: TRBV9; CDR3: ASSVGTGDQPQH
J: TRBJ1-2; V: TRBV7-2; CDR3: ASSLRDREGYT
J: TRBJ2-7; V: TRBV13; CDR3: ASSSRVGGREQY
J: TRBJ2-3; V: TRBV9; CDR3: ASSASGGSTDTQY
J: TRBJ2-5; V: TRBV28; CDR3: ASSLKRDRGPVRETQY
J: TRBJ1-1; V: TRBV7-9; CDR3: ASSLVSGVTEAF
J: TRBJ1-5; V: TRBV6-1; CDR3: ASSEDGGQPQH
J: TRBJ1-6; V: TRBV5-1; CDR3: ASSLDQGGNNSPLH
J: TRBJ2-5; V: TRBV15; CDR3: ATSKLPPGTSGGETQY
J: TRBJ2-2; V: TRBV29-1; CDR3: SVVWQVTGELF
J: TRBJ1-6; V: TRBV7-9; CDR3: ASSLRGPGGSPLH
J: TRBJ1-1; V: TRBV7-2; CDR3: ASSSRQGLKHTEAF